This TCR beta chain was found in a study of blood T cell repertoires in COVID-19. Trimming stripped 1 base from V and 0 bases from J, with 8 bases between. The CDR3 contains 15 residues. The germline V gene encodes CDR1 LNHDA and CDR2 SQIVND (reference sequence). Some clones are missing from TCRdb's copy, which holds only in-frame ones; the method was immunoSEQ multiplex PCR. The sample holds around 250,000 clones, 85% seen once. Sequenced sample: PBMCs or T cells enriched from blood (not recorded which). This chain uses TRBV19 with TRBJ2-3, with no clear D. The TCR sequence derives from a woman aged 45 to 65 who had been exposed to COVID-19. CDR3 bases: TGTGCCAGTAGTATAGGAGGATCTAGCACAGATACGCAGTATTTT. Amino acids: CASSIGGSSTDTQYF. Full variable domain (missing parts from reference TRBV19 and TRBJ2-3): DGGITQSPKYLFRKEGQNVTLSCEQNLNHDAMYWYRQDPGQGLRLIYYSQIVNDFQKGDIAEGYSVSREKKESFPLTVTSAQKNPTAFYLCASSIGGSSTDTQYFGPGTRLTVL.